The sequence of this T cell receptor (beta chain) was determined in a study of shared clonotypes between healthy human individuals. Study-level information: The study enrolled a couple of women and three men aged 18 to 49. Each donor's CD8 memory used one plate, CD8 naive two, each CD4 subset three. Study-wide points: A few donors shared around 5.1% of their naive CD4 clonotypes.

CD45RO-negative, CCR7-selected cells formed the naive CD8 fraction, which excluded terminally differentiated effector memory CD45RA+ cells. All donors were healthy HIV-negative adults lacking recent acute infections or vaccinations. Germline V lookup: CDR1 SGHDT, CDR2 YYEEEE. The CDR3 loop spans 17 amino acids. With 1 base clipped from V and 4 bases from J, the junction kept 7 bases outside the gene matches. About this clone: Its antigen is as yet unknown.

Some clones are missing from TCRdb's copy, which holds only in-frame ones; the method was immunoSEQ multiplex PCR. The profile shows about 600,000 clones, less than 97% of them singletons. The sequenced sample consisted of naive CD8+ T cells sorted from blood. The TCR originated in a woman aged 25 to 39 in good health. V gene TRBV5-6 combines with J gene TRBJ2-2; 10 positions match TRBD2. CDR3 amino acids: CASSLMGLAGATGELFF. The CDR3 DNA reads TGTGCCAGCAGCTTGATGGGGCTAGCGGGAGCCACCGGGGAGCTGTTTTTT. Variable domain in full (rest from reference TRBV5-6 and TRBJ2-2): DAGVTQSPTHLIKTRGQQVTLRCSPKSGHDTVSWYQQALGQGPQFIFQYYEEEERQRGNFPDRFSGHQFPNYSSELNVNALLLGDSALYLCASSLMGLAGATGELFFGEGSRLTVL.